This T cell receptor beta chain originates from a study of post-analysis software for immune sequencing data. Study-wide findings and caveats: Patients carried several TRBV segments more frequently than controls did, and TRBV5-6, TRBV5-1 and TRBV20-1 were among them. Controls had significantly higher normalized Chao1 diversity than multiple sclerosis patients.

Prepared libraries of TCR beta cDNA carried unique molecular identifiers. TCRdb itself ran the PCR reads through MiXCR, one entry per CDR3 protein. The table lists 550,000 to 700,000 distinct CDR3 sequences, around 40% of them singletons. V was trimmed by 1 base and J by 2 bases, leaving 9 bases between them. Germline CDR1 is MNHNS and CDR2 is SASEGT. There are 14 residues in the CDR3. Remarks on this clonotype: The antigen is undetermined.

The chain recombines TRBV6-1 with TRBJ2-7; D is unclear. Sequenced sample: blood. The source of this sequence is a girl between 10 and 17 years old with multiple sclerosis. CDR3 amino acids: CASSEVAGAYEQYF. In nucleotides, the CDR3 is TGTGCCAGCAGTGAAGTGGCCGGTGCCTACGAGCAGTACTTC.